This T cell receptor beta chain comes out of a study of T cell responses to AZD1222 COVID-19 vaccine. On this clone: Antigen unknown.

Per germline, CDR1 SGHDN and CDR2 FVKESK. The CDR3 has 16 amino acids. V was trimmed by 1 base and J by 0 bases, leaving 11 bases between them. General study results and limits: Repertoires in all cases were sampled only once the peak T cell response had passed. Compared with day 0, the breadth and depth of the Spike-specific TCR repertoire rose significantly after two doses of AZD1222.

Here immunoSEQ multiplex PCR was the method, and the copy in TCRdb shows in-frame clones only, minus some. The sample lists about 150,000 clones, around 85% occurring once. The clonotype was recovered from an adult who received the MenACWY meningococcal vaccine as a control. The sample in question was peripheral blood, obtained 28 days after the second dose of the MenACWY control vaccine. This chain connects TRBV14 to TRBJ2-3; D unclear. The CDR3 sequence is CASSQAVGPSTDTQYF. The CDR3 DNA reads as TGTGCCAGCAGCCAAGCGGTGGGTCCTAGCACAGATACGCAGTATTTT.